This TCR beta chain was identified in a study of shared clonotypes between healthy human individuals. Trimming cost V 4 bases and J 1 base, with 23 bases left between them. The length of the CDR3 is 19 residues. Germline lookup yields CDR1 SEHNR and CDR2 FQNEAQ (reference sequence). Assay used: immunoSEQ multiplex PCR; TCRdb lists only in-frame clones, some missing. The sample holds 450,000 or so clones; more than 70% are singletons and the top ten take about 11%. The source material was PBMCs. The chain links TRBV7-9 to TRBJ2-1; D uncertain. This clonotype was sampled from a woman aged 35 to 49 in good health. Some clones in this sample may be carry-over from other donors' samples. The CDR3 DNA reads TGTGCCAGCAGCTCCGTTAGGGCCCGGACGGAAAGGTCCTACAATGAGCAGTTCTTC. Its protein product is CASSSVRARTERSYNEQFF.